The 28 T cell receptor beta chains listed next were all sequenced from one sample in a study of blood T cells in healthy people across ages (dated by TCRdb to 2015 to 2017). Library preparation employed 5' RACE. Instrument on record: Illumina HiSeq 2500. A second about 7 to 11 cycle PCR used a sample-barcoded 5' primer and a J-beta primer mix. TCRdb ran its own pipeline on the public reads, namely fastp trimming at Q25 and MiXCR clone calling, and kept in-frame beta chains. For every CDR3 protein sequence, its rows merge into one entry that carries the most common genes and DNA. Present in this sample are approximately 800,000 distinct CDR3 sequences, 25% of which were seen just once. The ten largest clones add up to around 3.6% of the sample. A further study also used this sample, focusing on T cells of mothers and their children.

Input material: blood. These TCRs come from a boy between 10 and 17 years old in good health.

The chain joins TRBV24-1 to TRBJ1-2; no reliable D call. This CDR3 has 13 residues. V lost 5 bases, J lost 4 bases, and 10 bases lay in between. CDR1 and CDR2 from the germline V gene are KGHDR and SFDVKD. CDR3 in DNA: TGTGCCACCAGTGGTGGTCAGTCCTATGGCTACACCTTC. Amino acid sequence: CATSGGQSYGYTF.

Note on this clonotype: No conserved phenylalanine or tryptophan ends this CDR3, so it is likely a read error. The CDR3 DNA is TGCAGCGTTGCCGGTGACAGGGGGCCTTACGAGCAGTACCTC. This encodes CSVAGDRGPYEQYL. This rearrangement joins TRBV29-1 to TRBJ2-5; 10 bases fit TRBD1. The closer fit of TRBJ2-7 to the DNA end suggests the J call may be wrong. The CDR3 spans 14 residues. Looked up from germline, CDR1 is SQVTM and CDR2 is ANQGSEA.

This clonotype was counted between two and nine times. The chain carries TRBV11-2 and TRBJ2-7; no definite D call. The CDR3 consists of 13 residues. Germline CDR1 is SGHAT and CDR2 is FQNNGV. Trimming took 3 bases from V and 2 from J, leaving 8 bases between them. CDR3 sequence: CASSFWLAYEQYF. The CDR3 DNA reads as TGTGCCAGCAGCTTTTGGTTAGCCTACGAGCAGTACTTC.

This sequence joins TRBV20-1 and TRBJ1-1; D remains unclear. CDR1 is DFQATT and CDR2 is SNEGSKA in the germline V gene (reference sequence). V was trimmed by 0 bases and J by 2 bases, leaving 10 bases between them. There are 14 residues in the CDR3. CDR3 nucleotide sequence: TGCAGTGCTAGAGATTTTCGGGCTAACACTGAAGCTTTCTTT. Amino acids: CSARDFRANTEAFF.

The chain's CDR3 is CASSELAVPNEQFF. DNA of the CDR3: TGCGCCAGCAGCGAACTAGCGGTACCAAATGAGCAGTTCTTC. V and J are TRBV5-1 and TRBJ2-5, with 8 bases identical to TRBD2. The DNA matches TRBJ2-1 better at its end, which makes the J call doubtful. The length of the CDR3 is 14 residues. The germline CDR1 and CDR2 sequences are SGHRS and YFSETQ.

The V call is TRBV4-3, the J call TRBJ2-2, with 7 bases matching TRBD2. CDR1 is LGHNA and CDR2 is YSLEER in the germline V gene. The CDR3 has 15 amino acids. With V trimmed by 0 bases and J by 7 bases, 5 bases remained unmatched. The CDR3 reads CASSQDHRGGGELFF. The CDR3 DNA reads TGCGCCAGCAGCCAAGATCATCGCGGGGGCGGGGAGCTGTTTTTT.

This clonotype was recorded a few times. V is TRBV28 and J is TRBJ1-2; TRBD1 might be the D (5 bases). Deletions cut 6 bases from V and 5 bases from J, with 19 bases between. The germline gives CDR1 MDHEN, CDR2 SYDVKM. This CDR3 region has 15 residues. Here the CDR3 reads CASSQDIGVGYGYTF. The DNA for the CDR3 is TGTGCCAGCAGCCAGGACATAGGGGTAGGGTATGGCTACACCTTC.

The chain combines TRBV2 with TRBJ2-1; the D is unclear. This CDR3 has 14 amino acids. Per the germline V gene, CDR1 is SNHLY and CDR2 is FYNNEI. V dropped 6 bases and J dropped 0 bases, with 9 bases sitting between them. The CDR3, as DNA: TGTGCCAGCAGAGACCAAAGCTCCTACAATGAGCAGTTCTTC. Protein product: CASRDQSSYNEQFF.

The V and J genes are TRBV20-1 and TRBJ2-5, with D perhaps matching TRBD1 (6 bases). The J call is uncertain, as TRBJ2-7 better fits the DNA end. The CDR3 is 13 residues long. Germline V gives CDR1 DFQATT, CDR2 SNEGSKA (reference sequence). The CDR3 loop is CSARNPEGDEQYF. The CDR3 nucleotides read TGCAGTGCTAGGAACCCAGAGGGGGACGAGCAGTACTTC.

This chain links TRBV3-1 with TRBJ2-7; D is possibly TRBD2 (5 bases). There are 13 residues in the CDR3. CDR1 is LGHDT, CDR2 YNNKEL, per germline (reference sequence). The V end was cut by 6 bases, the J end by 6 bases, with 15 bases between. The CDR3 region is CASRLTREAEQYF. Written as DNA, the CDR3 is TGTGCCAGCAGACTAACCCGGGAAGCCGAGCAGTACTTC.

Of note for this clonotype: The conserved phenylalanine or tryptophan normally closing the CDR3 is absent here, so this likely arose from a read error. V and J are TRBV7-9 and TRBJ2-5; D is ambiguous. Germline V CDR1 and CDR2: SEHNR, FQNEAQ (reference sequence). CDR3 length: 14 residues. With 1 base removed from V and 1 base from J, the gap between germline ends came to 7 bases. In DNA, the CDR3 is TGTGCCAGCAGCTTAGACGGAAGCCAAGAGACCCAGTACTCC. Its translation: CASSLDGSQETQYS.

The chain recombines TRBV2 with TRBJ2-5; 10 bases fit TRBD1. The J call may be incorrect, as the DNA end agrees better with TRBJ2-7. The germline CDR1 and CDR2 sequences are SNHLY and FYNNEI. The CDR3 has 13 amino acids. The CDR3 region is CASGRGQGDEQYF. The CDR3, as DNA: TGTGCCAGCGGACGCGGACAGGGGGACGAGCAGTACTTC.

V and J are TRBV20-1 and TRBJ2-1; D perhaps matches TRBD1 (6 bases). Trimming removed 6 bases at V and 0 bases at J, with 12 bases between. There are 14 residues in the CDR3. Per germline, CDR1 DFQATT and CDR2 SNEGSKA (reference sequence). The CDR3 DNA reads as TGCAGTGCAACCCGGGACAACTCCTACAATGAGCAGTTCTTC. It specifies CSATRDNSYNEQFF.

The chain employs TRBV6-6 and TRBJ2-3; the D gene is possibly TRBD1 (6 bases). V was trimmed by 7 bases and J by 2 bases, leaving 13 bases between them. Germline V lookup: CDR1 MNHNY, CDR2 SVGAGI (reference sequence). The CDR3 is made up of 14 amino acids. This CDR3 reads CASNWGQHTDTQYF. DNA for the CDR3: TGTGCCAGCAATTGGGGGCAACACACAGATACGCAGTATTTT.

The V and J genes are TRBV15 and TRBJ2-2, with 9 nucleotides matching TRBD1. CDR3 size: 14 residues. Looked up from germline, CDR1 is LNHNV and CDR2 is YYDKDF (reference sequence). The CDR3 DNA follows: TGTGCTACAGACAGGGGGGCCAACACCGGGGAGCTGTTTTTT. Encoded protein: CATDRGANTGELFF.

The rearrangement uses TRBV4-3 and TRBJ1-3, with TRBD1 matching over 12 bases. The V segment lost 3 bases and the J segment 3 bases; nucleotides outside the gene matches: 6. Germline V gives CDR1 LGHNA, CDR2 YSLEER. The CDR3 is 17 amino acids. Here the CDR3 reads CASSHPGQGAGGNTIYF. CDR3 DNA: TGCGCCAGCAGCCATCCGGGACAGGGGGCTGGTGGAAACACCATATATTTT.

The chain employs TRBV10-3 and TRBJ2-5; D unclear. V was trimmed by 5 bases and J by 2 bases, leaving 9 bases between them. This CDR3 has 13 residues. CDR1 ENHRY and CDR2 SYGVKD come from the germline V gene. This chain's CDR3 is CAISPSVQETQYF. CDR3 sequence (DNA): TGTGCCATCAGTCCCTCGGTTCAAGAGACCCAGTACTTC.

The gene calls are TRBV3-1 and TRBJ2-7; 8 positions match TRBD1. V was pared by 2 bases and J by 4 bases, with 10 bases of the junction left unmatched. CDR3 length: 16 amino acids. Germline values: CDR1 LGHDT, CDR2 YNNKEL (reference sequence). CDR3 nucleotide sequence: TGTGCCAGCAGCCAATATGGAGGGACAGGTGGTTACGAGCAGTACTTC. Translating it yields CASSQYGGTGGYEQYF.

The rearrangement uses TRBV7-2 and TRBJ2-5; 10 positions agree with TRBD1. The J call is in doubt because the DNA end fits TRBJ2-7 better. The CDR3 runs 18 residues. The germline CDR1 and CDR2 sequences are SGHTA and FQGNSA. The CDR3 bases are TGTGCCAGCAGCTTAGTAGGTTTTTCGGGGACAGGGGCCTACGAGCAGTACTTC. It specifies CASSLVGFSGTGAYEQYF.

This clonotype was picked up many times. The chain joins TRBV5-1 to TRBJ2-4; D is perhaps TRBD2 (6 bases). Germline CDR1 and CDR2: SGHRS and YFSETQ. This CDR3 region has 13 residues. V was shortened by 3 bases and J by 9 bases, with 13 bases between the two germline ends. CDR3 sequence reads: CASSSDMGGIQYF. The CDR3, as DNA: TGCGCCAGCAGCTCGGATATGGGGGGCATTCAGTACTTC.

This clonotype occurred a few times. The rearrangement uses TRBV11-2 and TRBJ2-1; TRBD1 matches at 7 bases. V lost 4 bases to trimming and J lost 1 base; unmatched junction nucleotides: 4. The CDR3 has 15 amino acids. Germline CDR1 reads SGHAT; CDR2 reads FQNNGV. CDR3 protein: CASSSNRGSYNEQFF. CDR3 sequence (DNA): TGTGCCAGCAGCTCCAACAGGGGATCCTACAATGAGCAGTTCTTC.

The sample holds a few counts of this clonotype. The chain links TRBV3-1 to TRBJ2-1; 7 nucleotides align to TRBD1. CDR3 size: 17 residues. V dropped 0 bases and J dropped 8; count of bases not matched to a gene: 13. CDR1 is LGHDT and CDR2 is YNNKEL in the germline V gene (reference sequence). CDR3 DNA: TGTGCCAGCAGCCAAGATGAGCGACAGGGAAAAGTGGATGAGCAGTTCTTC. Translated, it gives CASSQDERQGKVDEQFF.

A note on this clonotype: One end of the junction does not line up with germline, which may come from a read error. The chain joins TRBV29-1 to TRBJ1-5; TRBD1 is a possible D gene (6 bases). The V gene's germline CDR1 is SQVTM and CDR2 ANQGSEA. The CDR3 sequence is 14 residues long. CDR3 residues: CSVRLGGSDQPQHF. DNA for the CDR3: TGCAGCGTTAGATTAGGGGGTAGCGATCAGCCCCAGCATTTT.

The chain joins TRBV6-5 to TRBJ1-2, with 9 bases fitting TRBD1. Germline V gene data show CDR1 as MNHEY and CDR2 as SVGAGI. The V segment lost 6 bases and the J segment 6 bases; nucleotides outside the gene matches: 11. The CDR3 is 15 amino acids. CDR3 in DNA: TGTGCCAGCAGGACCGGGACAGGGAGGATCAATGGCTACACCTTC. Its protein product is CASRTGTGRINGYTF.

This clonotype has a handful of counts. The chain joins TRBV9 to TRBJ1-2, with D unresolved. Trimming removed 0 bases at V and 0 bases at J, with 15 bases between. Per the germline V gene, CDR1 is SGDLS and CDR2 is YYNGEE. The CDR3 extends over 17 amino acids. The CDR3 protein is CASSVVADTMTNYGYTF. Here the CDR3 DNA reads TGTGCCAGCAGCGTAGTAGCTGACACGATGACTAACTATGGCTACACCTTC.

The rearrangement uses TRBV3-1 and TRBJ1-4; perhaps TRBD1 as D (5 bases). Germline assignment: CDR1 LGHDT and CDR2 YNNKEL (reference sequence). CDR3 length equals 14 residues. V lost 4 bases and J 8 bases, leaving 14 bases between the germline ends. The CDR3 here is CASSRSGMGEKLFF. The CDR3 DNA is TGTGCCAGCAGCCGCTCAGGGATGGGAGAAAAACTGTTTTTT.

This clonotype occurred a few times. The chain carries TRBV15 and TRBJ2-5; TRBD1 might be the D (5 bases). The germline gives CDR1 LNHNV, CDR2 YYDKDF (reference sequence). The V end lost 3 bases, the J end lost 1 base, and 9 bases lay between the germline ends. This CDR3 has 14 amino acids. The CDR3 DNA reads as TGTGCCACCAGCAGGGACATCGGCCAAGAGACCCAGTACTTC. It codes for CATSRDIGQETQYF.

V and J are TRBV7-2 and TRBJ2-2; D is uncertain. V gave up 1 base and J gave up 6 bases, with 9 bases separating them. Germline lookup yields CDR1 SGHTA and CDR2 FQGNSA. The CDR3 loop spans 14 amino acids. CDR3 loop: CASSLGHDAGELFF. In nucleotides, the CDR3 is TGTGCCAGCAGCTTAGGACATGACGCCGGGGAGCTGTTTTTT.